A selection of T cell receptor beta chains follows, all from one sample in a study of metastatic and nonmetastatic thyroid tumors. Via MiXCR, TCRdb re-called the PCR reads. The sample lists around 27,000 clones, 20% to 25% occurring once. Sequenced material: blood. These receptor sequences come from a female donor with papillary thyroid cancer or a benign thyroid nodule (not recorded which). Some clones in this sample may be carry-over from other donors' samples. Both conserved end residues are part of each CDR3. Fields, in order: clone size, J gene, V gene, D gene, CDR3 protein, CDR3 DNA. D genes are given only for firm matches. Expanded clones are given a class, and other clones once, few, many or no size at all.

many	TRBJ1-6	TRBV11-2	-	CASSFYRINSPLHF	TGTGCCAGCAGCTTTTACAGGATTAATTCACCCCTCCACTTT
medium-sized	TRBJ1-2	TRBV6-1	TRBD1	CASGLGQTYGYTF	TGTGCCAGCGGGCTGGGACAGACTTATGGCTACACCTTC
many	TRBJ2-6	TRBV7-8	TRBD1	CASSSHRGSGANVLTF	TGTGCCAGCAGCTCCCACAGGGGTTCTGGGGCCAACGTCCTGACTTTC
-	TRBJ2-2	TRBV6-1	-	CASTGGLTWELFF	TGTGCCAGCACTGGGGGTCTGACCTGGGAGCTTTTTTTT
medium-sized	TRBJ2-7	TRBV15	-	CATRLGSSYEQYF	TGTGCCACCCGGCTCGGGAGTAGCTACGAGCAGTACTTC
-	TRBJ2-7	TRBV7-2	-	CASSLGRGRLYQQDF	TGTGCCAGCAGCCTCGGACGGGGGAGACTCTACCAGCAGGACTTC
many	TRBJ2-1	TRBV7-8	TRBD1	CASRSRQGFPYNEQFF	TGTGCCAGCAGATCAAGACAGGGGTTTCCCTACAATGAGCAGTTCTTC
-	TRBJ2-2	TRBV11-3	-	CASSLKRSTGELFF	TGTGCCAGCAGCTTAAAGCGGAGCACCGGGGAGCTGTTTTTT
few	TRBJ2-5	TRBV16	TRBD2	CASSRIGLAGGTQYF	TGTGCCAGCAGCCGGATAGGACTAGCGGGAGGGACCCAGTACTTC
many	TRBJ2-5	TRBV19	TRBD1	CASSIPGGETQYF	TGTGCCAGTAGTATCCCAGGGGGCGAGACCCAGTACTTC
many	TRBJ2-1	TRBV4-3	TRBD2	CASSQGTGLGSYNEQFF	TGCGCCAGCAGCCAGGGGACGGGACTAGGGTCCTACAATGAGCAGTTCTTC
once	TRBJ2-2	TRBV11-2	-	CASSLDSGGLSAGDLFF	TGTGCCAGCAGCTTAGATTCGGGGGGTCTGAGCGCAGGGGATCTGTTTTTT
-	TRBJ2-3	TRBV9	TRBD2	CAISVGTSGITDTQYF	TGTGCCATCAGCGTAGGGACTAGCGGTATCACAGATACGCAGTATTTT
many	TRBJ2-6	TRBV19	-	CASSINGRHYSGANVLTF	TGTGCCAGTAGTATTAATGGTCGACATTACTCTGGGGCCAACGTCCTGACTTTC
many	TRBJ1-1	TRBV4-3	-	CASTYVAGRRTEAFF	TGCGCCAGCACCTACGTGGCAGGGAGGAGGACTGAAGCTTTCTTT
-	TRBJ2-7	TRBV11-2	-	CASSSMTGGSYEQYF	TGTGCCAGCAGCTCGATGACAGGCGGATCCTACGAGCAGTACTTC
many	TRBJ2-7	TRBV18	-	CASSPGGTGAGEQYF	TGTGCCAGCTCACCAGGGGGGACGGGAGCGGGTGAGCAGTACTTC
many	TRBJ2-7	TRBV7-2	TRBD1	CASLPGQGSNEQYF	TGTGCCAGCCTACCGGGACAGGGCTCCAACGAGCAGTACTTC
-	TRBJ1-3	TRBV2	TRBD1	CASTGSVQGRSGNTIYF	TGTGCCAGCACGGGTTCGGTACAGGGGCGGTCTGGAAACACCATATATTTT
many	TRBJ1-3	TRBV3-1	-	CASSLSTAGNTIYF	TGTGCCAGCAGCCTGTCGACAGCTGGAAACACCATATATTTT
many	TRBJ1-4	TRBV4-3	TRBD1	CASSQEGDRDEKLFF	TGCGCCAGCAGCCAAGAAGGGGACAGGGATGAAAAACTGTTTTTT
many	TRBJ2-3	TRBV12-3/TRBV12-4	-	CASSPDVRDTQYF	TGTGCCAGCAGCCCCGACGTCAGAGATACGCAGTATTTT
many	TRBJ2-1	TRBV7-2	TRBD2	CASSFRLAGEQFF	TGTGCCAGCAGCTTCAGACTAGCAGGTGAGCAGTTCTTC
many	TRBJ2-5	TRBV5-4	-	CASSLTGEETQYF	TGTGCCAGCAGCTTGACGGGGGAAGAGACCCAGTACTTC
many	TRBJ2-3	TRBV29-1	TRBD2	CSVEDRKRGGDTQYF	TGCAGCGTTGAAGATCGGAAACGGGGGGGAGATACGCAGTATTTT
-	TRBJ1-1	TRBV28	TRBD1	CASSSRTGGTEAFF	TGTGCCAGCAGTTCCCGGACAGGGGGCACTGAGGCTTTCTTT
many	TRBJ2-1	TRBV2	TRBD2	CAIIRGLAGGGLDEQFF	TGTGCCATCATTCGGGGACTAGCGGGCGGGGGTTTGGATGAGCAGTTCTTC
-	TRBJ2-3	TRBV4-2	TRBD2	CASSQPLAGLSPDSQYF	TGTGCCAGCAGCCAACCCCTAGCGGGACTGTCCCCAGATTCGCAGTATTTT
many	TRBJ2-3	TRBV6-2/TRBV6-3	-	CASSHPQGGGTDTQYF	TGTGCCAGCAGTCACCCACAGGGAGGGGGCACAGATACGCAGTATTTT
many	TRBJ2-2	TRBV19	-	CATSLSTGELFF	TGTGCTACTAGTTTGAGTACCGGGGAGCTGTTTTTT
few	TRBJ1-2	TRBV19	-	CASSSTDFGYGYTF	TGTGCCAGTAGTTCGACGGACTTCGGATATGGCTACACCTTC
many	TRBJ2-7	TRBV5-1	-	CASSLAEGWNEQYF	TGCGCCAGCAGCTTGGCCGAGGGTTGGAACGAGCAGTACTTC
many	TRBJ1-1	TRBV6-5	-	CASSYGNEAFF	TGTGCCAGCAGTTACGGCAATGAAGCTTTCTTT
many	TRBJ2-2	TRBV27	-	CASSYRVNTGELFF	TGTGCCAGCAGCTATCGGGTGAACACCGGGGAGCTGTTTTTT
many	TRBJ1-1	TRBV5-1	-	CASSQYPATEAFF	TGCGCCAGCAGCCAATACCCAGCTACTGAAGCTTTCTTT
many	TRBJ1-1	TRBV12-3/TRBV12-4	TRBD1	CASTQTGAVEAFF	TGTGCCAGCACCCAGACAGGGGCCGTTGAAGCTTTCTTT
medium-sized	TRBJ1-6	TRBV11-2	-	CASSLTTYNSPLHF	TGTGCCAGCAGCTTAACAACCTATAATTCACCCCTCCACTTT
many	TRBJ1-4	TRBV7-8	-	CASSVVSSALFF	TGTGCCAGCAGCGTAGTAAGCTCGGCACTGTTTTTT
-	TRBJ2-7	TRBV20-1	-	CSELAGGSYEQYF	TGCAGTGAATTAGCCGGAGGCTCCTACGAGCAGTACTTC
few	TRBJ2-3	TRBV28	-	CASSRSPSTDTQYF	TGTGCCAGCAGCCGGAGTCCTTCCACAGATACGCAGTATTTT
-	TRBJ2-7	TRBV9	-	CASNGGGINDQSF	TGTGCCAGCAACGGAGGGGGCATCAACGATCAGTCCTTC
-	TRBJ2-3	TRBV19	TRBD1	CASRLGQGDTDTQYF	TGTGCCAGTAGATTGGGACAGGGAGACACAGATACGCAGTATTTT
-	TRBJ2-7	TRBV4-3	-	CASSQVAVLSGEQYF	TGCGCCAGCAGCCAAGTGGCGGTACTATCGGGCGAGCAGTACTTC
medium-sized	TRBJ2-1	TRBV28	TRBD2	CASRRLAGGPFYEQFF	TGTGCCAGCAGGCGATTAGCGGGAGGGCCTTTCTATGAGCAGTTCTTC
many	TRBJ2-3	TRBV6-5	-	CASSYSLSTDTQYF	TGTGCCAGCAGTTACTCTCTTTCCACAGATACGCAGTATTTT
many	TRBJ1-1	TRBV4-3	-	CASSQTGDTEAFF	TGCGCCAGCAGTCAAACGGGGGACACTGAAGCTTTCTTT
-	TRBJ2-7	TRBV13	-	CASSFLADPPYEQYF	TGTGCCAGCAGCTTCCTGGCCGATCCACCCTACGAGCAGTACTTC
-	TRBJ1-5	TRBV30	-	CAWSKTGLYQPQHF	TGTGCCTGGAGTAAGACAGGCCTCTATCAGCCCCAGCATTTC
many	TRBJ2-2	TRBV6-1	TRBD2	CASRPSGSIAGELFF	TGTGCCAGCAGGCCTAGCGGGAGTATCGCCGGGGAGCTGTTTTTT
few	TRBJ2-2	TRBV6-2/TRBV6-3	TRBD1	CASAPGGSGELFF	TGTGCCAGCGCCCCAGGGGGAAGCGGGGAGCTGTTTTTT
medium-sized	TRBJ1-6	TRBV9	-	CASSVSGHYNSPLHF	TGTGCCAGCAGCGTATCGGGACACTATAATTCACCCCTCCACTTT
many	TRBJ2-7	TRBV6-1	-	CASSVAGDQSYEQYF	TGTGCCAGCAGTGTTGCTGGGGACCAATCCTACGAGCAGTACTTC